This T cell receptor (beta chain) stems from a study of tumor T cells in aggressive B-cell lymphoma (TCRdb year 2017). V was cut back by 4 bases and J by 7 bases, leaving a gap of 13 bases between them. From its cysteine to its phenylalanine, the CDR3 spans 14 amino acids. The kept DNA is CDR3 alone, 42 bases in frame from the first base. Sequences MGHRA (CDR1) and YSYEKL (CDR2) are obtained from the germline V gene. Receptor amplification or capture employed the immunoSEQ multiplex PCR assay. TCRdb holds this immuneACCESS table with in-frame rearrangements only. Some clones are missing; in checked studies, unresolved V genes explain under half, and the rest has no known cause. The sample table holds more than 5,000 clones, of which roughly 90% were seen once. Clones ranked in the top ten supply approximately 2.7% of the sample. With respect to this clone: Its recognized antigen is unknown. No much larger clonotype is one base removed from it; base qualities were not supplied.

The V gene is TRBV4-1 and the J gene is TRBJ1-4, with an unclear D gene assignment. The receptor was derived from an adult with diffuse large B cell lymphoma. The sample was tumor tissue. The base sequence is TGCGCCAGCAGCCCCCAACTCGAGGGTGAAAAACTGTTTTTT. Translation gives CASSPQLEGEKLFF.